Listed below are T cell receptor beta chains from one sample, sequenced in a study of cytotoxic CD8 clonotypes in ibrutinib-treated CLL. Some clones are missing from TCRdb's copy, which holds only in-frame ones; the method was immunoSEQ multiplex PCR. The sample includes roughly 15,000 clones, about 64% of them seen just once. This specimen was PBMCs, taken before ibrutinib treatment. Receptors were obtained from a human donor with chronic lymphocytic leukemia. Each CDR3 is given with its conserved first and last residue. Each record gives: D gene, clone size, J gene, V gene, CDR3 length, CDR3 protein, CDR3 DNA. The D gene is left open where the match is weak. Only part of the rows carry a size: once, few, many, or a class if the clone is expanded.

d_gene: NA
abundance: NA
j_gene: TRBJ1-5
v_gene: TRBV18
len: 14
CDR3aa: CASSSGQRNQPQHF
CDR3nt: TGTGCCAGCTCATCGGGCCAGCGCAATCAGCCCCAGCATTTT

d_gene: NA
abundance: NA
j_gene: TRBJ1-3
v_gene: TRBV19
len: 17
CDR3aa: CASSLPWGQVSGNTIYF
CDR3nt: TGTGCCAGTAGTCTTCCCTGGGGGCAAGTCTCTGGAAACACCATATATTTT

d_gene: NA
abundance: NA
j_gene: TRBJ1-2
v_gene: TRBV5-4
len: 13
CDR3aa: CASSLGGTDGYTF
CDR3nt: TGTGCCAGCAGCTTGGGGGGGACGGATGGCTACACCTTC

d_gene: NA
abundance: NA
j_gene: TRBJ2-6
v_gene: TRBV7-6
len: 15
CDR3aa: CASSSDISGANVLTF
CDR3nt: TGTGCCAGCAGCTCTGACATCTCTGGGGCCAACGTCCTGACTTTC

d_gene: NA
abundance: NA
j_gene: TRBJ2-5
v_gene: TRBV5-6
len: 14
CDR3aa: CASSPATGVETQYF
CDR3nt: TGTGCCAGCAGCCCAGCAACAGGTGTAGAGACCCAGTACTTC

d_gene: NA
abundance: few
j_gene: TRBJ1-4
v_gene: TRBV9
len: 16
CDR3aa: CASSRTRGAANEKLFF
CDR3nt: TGTGCCAGCAGCCGTACCCGGGGGGCAGCTAATGAAAAACTGTTTTTT

d_gene: NA
abundance: NA
j_gene: TRBJ1-1
v_gene: TRBV7-5
len: 14
CDR3aa: CARRQDRGPTEAFF
CDR3nt: TGTGCCAGAAGGCAAGACAGGGGGCCTACTGAAGCTTTCTTT

d_gene: NA
abundance: NA
j_gene: TRBJ2-1
v_gene: TRBV6-5
len: 13
CDR3aa: CASRLTGGGEQFF
CDR3nt: TGTGCCAGCAGATTAACAGGGGGAGGGGAGCAGTTCTTC

d_gene: TRBD2
abundance: NA
j_gene: TRBJ2-1
v_gene: TRBV29-1
len: 13
CDR3aa: CSVAGGVTNEQFF
CDR3nt: TGCAGCGTGGCGGGAGGGGTGACGAATGAGCAGTTCTTC

d_gene: NA
abundance: NA
j_gene: TRBJ2-1
v_gene: TRBV27
len: 15
CDR3aa: CASREDWRSYNEQFF
CDR3nt: TGTGCCAGCAGGGAGGACTGGCGCTCCTACAATGAGCAGTTCTTC

d_gene: TRBD2
abundance: NA
j_gene: TRBJ2-1
v_gene: TRBV5-5
len: 15
CDR3aa: CASSLSGGLGNEQFF
CDR3nt: TGTGCCAGCAGCTTAAGCGGGGGTCTTGGGAATGAGCAGTTCTTC

d_gene: TRBD1
abundance: NA
j_gene: TRBJ2-5
v_gene: TRBV18
len: 15
CDR3aa: CASSLTGGLSETQYF
CDR3nt: TGTGCCAGCTCACTAACAGGGGGCCTTTCTGAGACCCAGTACTTC

d_gene: NA
abundance: few
j_gene: TRBJ1-2
v_gene: TRBV5-5
len: 14
CDR3aa: CASSPVQENYGYTF
CDR3nt: TGTGCCAGCAGCCCAGTGCAGGAAAACTATGGCTACACCTTC

d_gene: TRBD1
abundance: NA
j_gene: TRBJ2-6
v_gene: TRBV25-1
len: 17
CDR3aa: CASSAGTGISGANVLTF
CDR3nt: TGTGCCAGCAGCGCCGGGACAGGGATCTCTGGGGCCAACGTCCTGACTTTC

d_gene: NA
abundance: NA
j_gene: TRBJ2-5
v_gene: TRBV7-9
len: 15
CDR3aa: CASSPPRAHQETQYF
CDR3nt: TGTGCCAGCAGCCCTCCCAGGGCTCACCAAGAGACCCAGTACTTC

d_gene: NA
abundance: few
j_gene: TRBJ1-6
v_gene: TRBV5-1
len: 14
CDR3aa: CASSPGLEGSPLHF
CDR3nt: TGCGCCAGCAGTCCGGGGCTTGAGGGTTCACCCCTCCACTTT

d_gene: NA
abundance: NA
j_gene: TRBJ1-1
v_gene: TRBV19
len: 13
CDR3aa: CASGYRVNTEAFF
CDR3nt: TGTGCCAGTGGTTACAGGGTGAACACTGAAGCTTTCTTT

d_gene: TRBD1
abundance: NA
j_gene: TRBJ2-6
v_gene: TRBV9
len: 18
CDR3aa: CASSPGTGMSSGANVLTF
CDR3nt: TGTGCCAGCAGCCCAGGGACAGGGATGAGCTCTGGGGCCAACGTCCTGACTTTC

d_gene: NA
abundance: few
j_gene: TRBJ2-5
v_gene: TRBV4-1
len: 16
CDR3aa: CASSQAPRLSQETQYF
CDR3nt: TGCGCCAGCAGCCAAGCCCCCCGACTTTCCCAAGAGACCCAGTACTTC

d_gene: TRBD1
abundance: few
j_gene: TRBJ2-1
v_gene: TRBV7-6
len: 17
CDR3aa: CASSPLGQGLTYNEQFF
CDR3nt: TGTGCCAGCAGTCCTCTCGGACAGGGATTAACCTACAATGAGCAGTTCTTC

d_gene: NA
abundance: NA
j_gene: TRBJ2-7
v_gene: TRBV29-1
len: 13
CDR3aa: CSVVVQLSYEQYF
CDR3nt: TGCAGCGTTGTAGTACAGCTATCCTACGAGCAGTACTTC

d_gene: TRBD1
abundance: NA
j_gene: TRBJ2-3
v_gene: TRBV25-1
len: 17
CDR3aa: CASSLDRGRMGGDTQYF
CDR3nt: TGTGCCAGCAGCCTAGACAGGGGGCGCATGGGTGGAGATACGCAGTATTTT

d_gene: NA
abundance: once
j_gene: TRBJ1-2
v_gene: TRBV30
len: 19
CDR3aa: CAWSVEMWLGEPRGYGYTF
CDR3nt: TGTGCCTGGAGTGTAGAGATGTGGTTAGGGGAGCCGAGGGGATATGGCTACACCTTC

d_gene: NA
abundance: NA
j_gene: TRBJ1-4
v_gene: TRBV2
len: 15
CDR3aa: CASSEGPATNEKLFF
CDR3nt: TGTGCCAGCAGTGAAGGCCCGGCGACTAATGAAAAACTGTTTTTT

d_gene: NA
abundance: few
j_gene: TRBJ1-1
v_gene: TRBV5-1
len: 15
CDR3aa: CASSLGGVGNTEAFF
CDR3nt: TGCGCCAGCAGCTTGGGTGGAGTGGGTAACACTGAAGCTTTCTTT

d_gene: TRBD1
abundance: NA
j_gene: TRBJ2-1
v_gene: TRBV5-1
len: 15
CDR3aa: CASNDPQGALNEQFF
CDR3nt: TGCGCCAGCAACGACCCACAGGGGGCATTGAATGAGCAGTTCTTC

d_gene: TRBD2
abundance: NA
j_gene: TRBJ2-5
v_gene: TRBV6-6
len: 14
CDR3aa: CASLNSGGEETQYF
CDR3nt: TGTGCCAGCCTAAATAGCGGGGGGGAAGAGACCCAGTACTTC

d_gene: NA
abundance: NA
j_gene: TRBJ2-7
v_gene: TRBV15
len: 14
CDR3aa: CATSRVAGTYEQYF
CDR3nt: TGTGCCACCAGCAGAGTAGCAGGGACATACGAGCAGTACTTC

d_gene: NA
abundance: few
j_gene: TRBJ2-1
v_gene: TRBV27
len: 13
CDR3aa: CASSFIQDNEQFF
CDR3nt: TGTGCCAGCAGTTTTATACAGGACAATGAGCAGTTCTTC

d_gene: TRBD1
abundance: NA
j_gene: TRBJ1-4
v_gene: TRBV5-4
len: 17
CDR3aa: CASSLGGQGKANEKLFF
CDR3nt: TGTGCCAGCAGCTTGGGTGGACAGGGGAAGGCTAATGAAAAACTGTTTTTT

d_gene: TRBD1
abundance: few
j_gene: TRBJ1-3
v_gene: TRBV27
len: 11
CDR3aa: CASRTGDTIYF
CDR3nt: TGTGCCAGCAGGACAGGGGACACCATATATTTT

d_gene: TRBD1
abundance: NA
j_gene: TRBJ1-1
v_gene: TRBV5-4
len: 15
CDR3aa: CASSRDRGGDTEAFF
CDR3nt: TGTGCCAGCAGCCGGGACAGGGGGGGGGACACTGAAGCTTTCTTT

d_gene: TRBD2
abundance: NA
j_gene: TRBJ2-1
v_gene: TRBV5-1
len: 17
CDR3aa: CASSLGSGGSLYNEQFF
CDR3nt: TGCGCCAGCAGCTTGGGTAGCGGGGGTAGTCTCTACAATGAGCAGTTCTTC

d_gene: TRBD1
abundance: NA
j_gene: TRBJ2-1
v_gene: TRBV27
len: 14
CDR3aa: CASTGQGSYNEQFF
CDR3nt: TGTGCCAGCACAGGACAGGGGTCCTACAATGAGCAGTTCTTC

d_gene: NA
abundance: NA
j_gene: TRBJ2-1
v_gene: TRBV7-9
len: 13
CDR3aa: CASRFDRGNEQFF
CDR3nt: TGTGCCAGCAGGTTTGACCGGGGGAATGAGCAGTTCTTC

d_gene: NA
abundance: NA
j_gene: TRBJ2-7
v_gene: TRBV9
len: 11
CDR3aa: CASSVGGEQYF
CDR3nt: TGTGCCAGCAGCGTAGGAGGGGAGCAGTACTTC

d_gene: NA
abundance: NA
j_gene: TRBJ1-3
v_gene: TRBV11-2
len: 15
CDR3aa: CASSLDPGAGNTIYF
CDR3nt: TGTGCCAGCAGCTTAGACCCAGGGGCTGGAAACACCATATATTTT

d_gene: NA
abundance: NA
j_gene: TRBJ1-2
v_gene: TRBV10-2
len: 15
CDR3aa: CASSELTGANYGYTF
CDR3nt: TGCGCCAGCAGTGAATTAACAGGAGCTAACTATGGCTACACCTTC

d_gene: NA
abundance: NA
j_gene: TRBJ2-3
v_gene: TRBV7-6
len: 14
CDR3aa: CASSPAPSTDTQYF
CDR3nt: TGTGCCAGCAGCCCCGCCCCTAGCACAGATACGCAGTATTTT